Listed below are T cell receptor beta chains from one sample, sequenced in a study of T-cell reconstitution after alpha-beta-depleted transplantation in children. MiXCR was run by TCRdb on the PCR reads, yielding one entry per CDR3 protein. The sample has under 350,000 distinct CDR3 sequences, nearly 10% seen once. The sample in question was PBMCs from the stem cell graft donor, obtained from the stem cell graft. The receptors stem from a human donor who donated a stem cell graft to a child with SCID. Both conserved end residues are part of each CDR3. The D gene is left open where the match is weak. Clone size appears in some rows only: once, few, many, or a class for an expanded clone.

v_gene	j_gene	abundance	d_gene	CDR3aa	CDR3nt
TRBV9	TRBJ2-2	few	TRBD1	CASSAPGQGIRKSPGELFF	TGTGCCAGCAGCGCACCGGGACAGGGGATACGAAAAAGTCCCGGGGAGCTGTTTTTT
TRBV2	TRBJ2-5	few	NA	CASSVKLKETQYF	TGTGCCAGCAGTGTTAAGCTAAAAGAGACCCAGTACTTC
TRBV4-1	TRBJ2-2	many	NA	CASSRAENTGELFF	TGCGCCAGCAGCCGAGCCGAGAACACCGGGGAGCTGTTTTTT
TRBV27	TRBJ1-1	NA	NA	CASRPGLWNTEAFF	TGTGCCAGCAGGCCGGGACTTTGGAACACTGAAGCTTTCTTT
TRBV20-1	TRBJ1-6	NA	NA	CSAGALSSYNSPLHF	TGCAGTGCGGGGGCCCTAAGCTCCTATAATTCACCCCTCCACTTT
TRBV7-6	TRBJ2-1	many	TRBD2	CASSLARGGSYNEQFF	TGTGCCAGCAGCTTAGCGCGCGGGGGATCCTACAATGAGCAGTTCTTC
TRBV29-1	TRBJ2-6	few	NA	CSVRPGRGSGANVLTF	TGCAGCGTTCGCCCAGGGCGTGGGTCTGGGGCCAACGTCCTGACTTTC
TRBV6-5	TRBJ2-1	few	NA	CASSYSTKGDGSYNEQFF	TGTGCCAGCAGTTACTCGACCAAAGGGGACGGGTCCTACAATGAGCAGTTCTTC
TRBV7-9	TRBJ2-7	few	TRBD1	CASSPSWQGDTYEQYF	TGTGCCAGCAGCCCTAGTTGGCAGGGGGATACCTACGAGCAGTACTTC
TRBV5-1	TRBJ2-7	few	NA	CASSSSVYRDSYEQYF	TGCGCCAGCAGCTCGTCGGTTTACAGGGACTCCTACGAGCAGTACTTC
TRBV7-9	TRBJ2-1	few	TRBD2	CASSLAGTSGGEQFF	TGTGCCAGCAGCTTGGCCGGGACTAGCGGGGGGGAGCAGTTCTTC
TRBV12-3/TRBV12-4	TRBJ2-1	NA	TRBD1	CASTPGQSWNEQFF	TGTGCCAGCACTCCGGGACAGAGCTGGAATGAGCAGTTCTTC
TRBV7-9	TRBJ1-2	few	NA	CASSLVNPEEGYTF	TGTGCCAGCAGCTTAGTGAACCCGGAGGAAGGCTACACCTTC
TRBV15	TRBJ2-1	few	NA	CATSRELSGYEQFF	TGTGCCACCAGCAGAGAGCTTTCCGGGTATGAGCAGTTCTTC
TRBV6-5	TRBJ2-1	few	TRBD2	CASSNQRRGGLDEQFF	TGTGCCAGCAGTAACCAGAGGCGGGGGGGCTTGGATGAGCAGTTCTTC
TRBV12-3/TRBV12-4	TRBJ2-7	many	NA	CASSASRGNLYEQYF	TGTGCCAGCAGTGCGTCCAGGGGAAATCTTTACGAGCAGTACTTC
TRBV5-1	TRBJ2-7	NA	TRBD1	CASSSTGLVEQYF	TGCGCCAGCAGCTCGACAGGGTTGGTGGAGCAGTACTTC
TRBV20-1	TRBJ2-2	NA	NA	CSAPFGTHTGELFF	TGCAGTGCCCCCTTCGGGACACACACCGGGGAGCTGTTTTTT
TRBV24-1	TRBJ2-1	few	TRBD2	CATSDNGLAGSNEQFF	TGTGCCACCAGTGACAATGGACTAGCGGGGTCCAATGAGCAGTTCTTC
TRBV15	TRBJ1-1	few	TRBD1	CATSRRQGPTEAFF	TGTGCCACCAGCAGGAGACAGGGGCCAACTGAAGCTTTCTTT
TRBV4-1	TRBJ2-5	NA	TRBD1	CASSQRSGTGKQETQYF	TGCGCCAGCAGCCAAAGATCAGGGACAGGGAAACAAGAGACCCAGTACTTC
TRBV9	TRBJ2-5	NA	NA	CASSAIYRDKGKQETQYF	TGTGCCAGCAGCGCAATATACCGGGACAAGGGGAAGCAAGAGACCCAGTACTTC
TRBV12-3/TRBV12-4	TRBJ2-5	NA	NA	CASVPGLAGETQYF	TGTGCCAGCGTCCCGGGCCTAGCAGGAGAGACCCAGTACTTC
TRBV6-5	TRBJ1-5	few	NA	CASSYDGYNQPQHF	TGTGCCAGCAGTTACGACGGATACAATCAGCCCCAGCATTTT
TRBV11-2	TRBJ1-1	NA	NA	CASSLVQVNTEAFF	TGTGCCAGCAGCTTAGTCCAGGTGAACACTGAAGCTTTCTTT
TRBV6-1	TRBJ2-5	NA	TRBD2	CATGLAEETQYF	TGTGCCACAGGACTAGCGGAAGAGACCCAGTACTTC
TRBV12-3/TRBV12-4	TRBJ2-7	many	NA	CASTQVPYEQYF	TGTGCCAGTACACAGGTACCCTACGAGCAGTACTTC
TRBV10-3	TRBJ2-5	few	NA	CATGIAEGQETQYF	TGTGCCACCGGAATAGCGGAAGGCCAAGAGACCCAGTACTTC
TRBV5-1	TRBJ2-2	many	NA	CASSLGQSTGELFF	TGCGCCAGCAGCTTGGGACAGAGTACCGGGGAGCTGTTTTTT
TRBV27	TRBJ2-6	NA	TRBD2	CASSLSSGGASGANVLTF	TGTGCCAGCAGTTTATCCAGCGGGGGGGCCTCTGGGGCCAACGTCCTGACTTTC
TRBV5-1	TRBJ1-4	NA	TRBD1	CASRDRENEKLFF	TGCGCCAGCAGGGACAGGGAGAATGAAAAACTGTTTTTT
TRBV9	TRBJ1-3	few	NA	CASRLEGGNTIYF	TGTGCCAGCAGGTTGGAAGGTGGAAACACCATATATTTT
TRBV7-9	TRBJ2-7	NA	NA	CASSYREEIYEQYF	TGTGCCAGCAGCTACAGGGAAGAAATCTACGAGCAGTACTTC
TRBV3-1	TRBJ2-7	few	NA	CASSQVGGEQYF	TGTGCCAGCAGCCAAGTCGGGGGCGAGCAGTACTTC
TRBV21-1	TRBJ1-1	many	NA	CASRAVGPRGNTEAFF	TGTGCCAGCAGGGCGGTAGGGCCACGAGGGAACACTGAAGCTTTCTTT
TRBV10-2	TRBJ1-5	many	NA	CASRKAGETQPQHF	TGCGCCAGCAGGAAGGCAGGGGAGACTCAGCCCCAGCATTTT
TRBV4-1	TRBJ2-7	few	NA	CASSQDTPVASEQYF	TGCGCCAGCAGCCAAGACACCCCAGTTGCCTCCGAGCAGTACTTC
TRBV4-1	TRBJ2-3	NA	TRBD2	CASSQELAGLDTQYF	TGCGCCAGCAGCCAAGAACTAGCGGGGTTAGATACGCAGTATTTT
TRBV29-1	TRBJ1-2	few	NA	CSLSKEYGYTF	TGCAGCCTCTCCAAAGAATATGGCTACACCTTC
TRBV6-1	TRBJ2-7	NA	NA	CASSPPAPFDEQYF	TGTGCCAGCAGCCCCCCGGCACCCTTCGACGAGCAGTACTTC
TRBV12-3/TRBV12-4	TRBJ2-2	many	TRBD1	CASSPTGGTTGELFF	TGTGCCAGCAGTCCCACAGGGGGAACAACCGGGGAGCTGTTTTTT
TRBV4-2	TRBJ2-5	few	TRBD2	CASSQEPAGMRLETQYF	TGTGCCAGCAGCCAAGAACCAGCGGGGATGCGTTTGGAGACCCAGTACTTC
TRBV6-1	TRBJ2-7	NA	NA	CASKMGLDSYEQYF	TGTGCCAGCAAGATGGGCCTAGACTCCTACGAGCAGTACTTC
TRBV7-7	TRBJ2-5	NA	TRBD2	CASSLVLAGELGSETQYF	TGTGCTAGCAGCTTGGTTCTAGCGGGGGAACTGGGTTCAGAGACCCAGTACTTC
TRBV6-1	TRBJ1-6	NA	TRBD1	CASSDRDRVSPLHF	TGTGCCAGCAGTGACCGGGACAGGGTTTCACCCCTCCACTTT